The rows below give T cell receptor beta chains drawn from one sample of a study of blood T cell repertoires in COVID-19. TCRdb's copy holds only in-frame clones and misses some; the assay was immunoSEQ multiplex PCR. This sample has around 130,000 clones; roughly four fifths occur once, and the top ten carry more than 15%. Sequencing was done on a sample of PBMCs or T cells enriched from blood (not recorded which). All receptors come from a man aged 25 to 45 who had recovered from COVID-19. Both conserved end residues are part of each CDR3. The D gene is left open where the match is weak. The size field is filled for only some rows; it gives once, few, many or a size class.

TRBV19,TRBJ2-6,13,.,.,TGTGCCAGTAGCATACAGGGTCCCAACGTCCTGACTTTC,CASSIQGPNVLTF
TRBV11-2,TRBJ2-5,15,.,.,TGTGCCAGCAGCCAAGAACAGGAAAACCAAGAGACCCAGTACTTC,CASSQEQENQETQYF
TRBV11-2,TRBJ1-2,13,.,.,TGTGCCAGCAGCTTGGAAGAGGGCTATGGCTACACCTTC,CASSLEEGYGYTF
TRBV29-1,TRBJ1-2,13,.,TRBD1,TGCAGCACCCAGGGACAGGGGGACTATGGCTACACCTTC,CSTQGQGDYGYTF
TRBV4-1,TRBJ1-2,14,.,.,TGCGCCAGCAGCCAACAGTTTATTAACTATGGCTACACCTTC,CASSQQFINYGYTF
TRBV29-1,TRBJ2-1,10,.,.,TGCAGCGTGGAAGTCCTCGAGCAGTTCTTC,CSVEVLEQFF
TRBV7-9,TRBJ2-1,15,.,.,TGTGCCAGCAGCTTAGTCAGCGGCAACTACAATGAGCAGTTCTTC,CASSLVSGNYNEQFF
TRBV12-2,TRBJ2-2,14,few,.,TGTGCAAGTCGCTTAGATTGGGGGGCCGGGGAGCTGTTTTTT,CASRLDWGAGELFF
TRBV19,TRBJ2-7,17,.,TRBD2,TGTGCCAGTAGTAACCCGGGACTAGCGGGAGCGACCTACGAGCAGTACTTC,CASSNPGLAGATYEQYF
TRBV4-1,TRBJ1-5,16,.,TRBD1,TGCGCCAGCAGTCTCATCCCGGGACAGGGTGGCCAGCCCCAGCATTTT,CASSLIPGQGGQPQHF
TRBV5-1,TRBJ2-1,16,.,TRBD2,TGCGCCAGCAGCTTGGCCCCTAGCGGGGGGGGAAATGAGCAGTTCTTC,CASSLAPSGGGNEQFF
TRBV10-3,TRBJ2-2,13,.,.,TGTGCCATAGCAGGAGGGGACACCGGGGAGCTGTTTTTT,CAIAGGDTGELFF
TRBV3-1/TRBV3-2,TRBJ1-1,12,.,.,TGTGCCAGCAGCCAACAGGGTTCCCAAGCTTTCTTT,CASSQQGSQAFF
TRBV10-3,TRBJ2-1,11,few,.,TGTGCCATCAGTAGCGGATATGAGCAGTTCTTC,CAISSGYEQFF
TRBV27,TRBJ2-3,16,.,.,TGTGCCAGCAGTGGCGGACGGGGGGCTAGCACAGATACGCAGTATTTT,CASSGGRGASTDTQYF
TRBV7-3,TRBJ2-1,15,.,TRBD1,TGTGCCAGCAGCGTGGACAGGGGGAATGGGAATGAGCAGTTCTTC,CASSVDRGNGNEQFF
TRBV2,TRBJ2-1,15,.,.,TGTGCCAGCAGTAGCCGATGGAGCTCCTACAATGAGCAGTTCTTC,CASSSRWSSYNEQFF
TRBV24-1,TRBJ1-3,15,many,.,TGTGCCACCAGCCCCTCCGACAGAAGAGGAAACACCATATATTTT,CATSPSDRRGNTIYF
TRBV7-3,TRBJ2-1,16,.,TRBD2,TGTGCCAGCAGCTCGTCAGGGACTAGCGGGAAAAATGAGCAGTTCTTC,CASSSSGTSGKNEQFF
TRBV4-1,TRBJ2-4,16,.,.,TGCGCCAGCAGCCAAGAAAAATCAGGGATGGTCAACATTCAGTACTTC,CASSQEKSGMVNIQYF
TRBV5-8,TRBJ2-5,15,.,.,TGTGCCAGCAGCTTGGGTAGCGGCGGGGAAGAGACCCAGTACTTC,CASSLGSGGEETQYF
TRBV18,TRBJ2-7,13,.,.,TGTGCCAGCTCACCGGCTCAGGTCTACGAGCAGTACTTC,CASSPAQVYEQYF
TRBV7-9,TRBJ1-4,16,.,.,TGTGCCAGCAGCTTCTTGTCGGGAGCGGGTTTCGAAAAACTGTTTTTT,CASSFLSGAGFEKLFF
TRBV6-1,TRBJ1-6,15,.,TRBD1,TGTGCCAGCAGTTCTCGGGACAGGGTACTAAGACCCCTCCACTTT,CASSSRDRVLRPLHF
TRBV18,TRBJ1-1,16,.,TRBD1,TGTGCCAGCTCACCACTTCAGGGACAGGGGGGCCATGAAGCTTTCTTT,CASSPLQGQGGHEAFF
TRBV6-5,TRBJ1-2,12,.,TRBD1,TGTGCCAGCAGGGGGACAGGCTATGGCTACACCTTC,CASRGTGYGYTF
TRBV2,TRBJ1-4,14,.,TRBD1,TGTGCCAGCAGTGGGGACAGGGGACTTGTAAAACTGTTTTTT,CASSGDRGLVKLFF
TRBV19,TRBJ1-3,16,.,.,TGTGCCAGTAGTATAGAGCTGGGGCGCTACGGAAACACCATATATTTT,CASSIELGRYGNTIYF
TRBV5-4,TRBJ1-1,12,.,.,TGTGCCAGCAGCCAGGGGAACACTGAAGCTTTCTTT,CASSQGNTEAFF
TRBV12-5,TRBJ1-1,14,.,.,TGTGCTAGTGCCTATCGAGGGCAGAACACTGAAGCTTTCTTT,CASAYRGQNTEAFF
TRBV6-5,TRBJ1-4,16,.,TRBD1,TGTGCCAGCAGTTACACCGGGACAGCAGATAATGAAAAACTGTTTTTT,CASSYTGTADNEKLFF
TRBV28,TRBJ1-4,15,.,.,TGTGCCAGCAGTTCCCCAACCTCGGGAAATGAAAAACTGTTTTTT,CASSSPTSGNEKLFF
TRBV24-1,TRBJ1-5,13,.,.,TGTGCCACCAGTGACGGGGTTTCTCAGCCCCAGCATTTT,CATSDGVSQPQHF
TRBV29-1,TRBJ1-4,14,.,.,TGCAGCGTTGTAGCTACGGCAACTAATGAAAAACTGTTTTTT,CSVVATATNEKLFF
TRBV5-1,TRBJ2-3,17,.,TRBD2,TGCGCCAGCAGCAGAACCGGGACTAGCGGGAGCACAGATACGCAGTATTTT,CASSRTGTSGSTDTQYF
TRBV2,TRBJ2-7,14,.,.,TGTGCCACCGAGGGCCGGGACACCGGCTACGAGCAGTACTTC,CATEGRDTGYEQYF
TRBV30,TRBJ1-2,13,.,TRBD1,TGTGCCTGGAGTCGGGACAGGCCGCATGGCTACACCTTC,CAWSRDRPHGYTF
TRBV5-1,TRBJ1-1,14,.,.,TGCGCCAGCAGCCCGACAGGAGGTAACACTGAAGCTTTCTTT,CASSPTGGNTEAFF
TRBV2,TRBJ2-5,16,.,TRBD2,TGTGCCAGCAGTGATGAGAGCGGGGGGCGGTGGGCGACCCAGTACTTC,CASSDESGGRWATQYF
TRBV14,TRBJ2-3,16,.,TRBD2,TGTGCCAGCAGCCTTAGACTAGCGGCTAGCACAGATACGCAGTATTTT,CASSLRLAASTDTQYF
TRBV13,TRBJ2-7,15,.,TRBD1,TGTGCCAGCAGCCCAGAAGGACAGGGGACCTACGAGCAGTACTTC,CASSPEGQGTYEQYF
TRBV15,TRBJ1-2,14,.,.,TGTGCCACCAGCGGGGGCAGAATTAACTATGGCTACACCTTC,CATSGGRINYGYTF
TRBV18,TRBJ1-3,16,.,.,TGTGCCAGCTCAGAATCCTACGGGGGCTCTGGAAACACCATATATTTT,CASSESYGGSGNTIYF